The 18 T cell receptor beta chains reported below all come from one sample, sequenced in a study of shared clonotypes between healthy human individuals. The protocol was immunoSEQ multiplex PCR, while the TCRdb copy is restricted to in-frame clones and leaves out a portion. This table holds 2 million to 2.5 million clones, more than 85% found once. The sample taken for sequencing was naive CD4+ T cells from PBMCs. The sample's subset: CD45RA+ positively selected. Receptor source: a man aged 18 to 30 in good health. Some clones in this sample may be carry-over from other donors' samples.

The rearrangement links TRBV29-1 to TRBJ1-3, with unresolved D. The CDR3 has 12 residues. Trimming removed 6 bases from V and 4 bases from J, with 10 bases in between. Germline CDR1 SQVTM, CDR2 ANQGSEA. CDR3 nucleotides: TGCAGCGTCCGGACGGGGGGAAACACCATATATTTT. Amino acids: CSVRTGGNTIYF.

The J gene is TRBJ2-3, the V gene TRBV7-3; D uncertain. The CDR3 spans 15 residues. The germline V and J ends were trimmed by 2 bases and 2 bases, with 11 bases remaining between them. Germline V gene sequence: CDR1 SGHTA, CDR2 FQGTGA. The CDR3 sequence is CASSLERSYTDTQYF. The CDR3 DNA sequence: TGTGCCAGCAGCTTAGAGAGGAGTTACACAGATACGCAGTATTTT.

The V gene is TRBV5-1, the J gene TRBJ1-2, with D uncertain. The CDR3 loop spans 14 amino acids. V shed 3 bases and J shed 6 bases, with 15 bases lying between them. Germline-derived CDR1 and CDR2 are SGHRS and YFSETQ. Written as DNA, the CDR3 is TGCGCCAGCAGCTCGGACCTGGAGGTGGATGGCTACACCTTC. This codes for CASSSDLEVDGYTF. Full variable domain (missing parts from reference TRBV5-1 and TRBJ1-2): KAGVTQTPRYLIKTRGQQVTLSCSPISGHRSVSWYQQTPGQGLQFLFEYFSETQRNKGNFPGRFSGRQFSNSRSEMNVSTLELGDSALYLCASSSDLEVDGYTFGSGTRLTVV.

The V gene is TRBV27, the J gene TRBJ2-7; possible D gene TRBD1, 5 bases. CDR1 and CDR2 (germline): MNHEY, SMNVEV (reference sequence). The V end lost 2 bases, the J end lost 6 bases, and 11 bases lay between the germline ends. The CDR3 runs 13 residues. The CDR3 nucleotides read TGTGCCAGCAGTTTACGAGCAGGGCCCGAGCAGTACTTC. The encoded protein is CASSLRAGPEQYF.

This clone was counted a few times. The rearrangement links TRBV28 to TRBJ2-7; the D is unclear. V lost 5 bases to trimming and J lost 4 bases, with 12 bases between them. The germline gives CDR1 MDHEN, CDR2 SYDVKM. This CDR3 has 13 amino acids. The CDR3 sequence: CASSHSYLYEQYF. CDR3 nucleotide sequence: TGTGCCAGCAGTCACAGCTACCTTTACGAGCAGTACTTC.

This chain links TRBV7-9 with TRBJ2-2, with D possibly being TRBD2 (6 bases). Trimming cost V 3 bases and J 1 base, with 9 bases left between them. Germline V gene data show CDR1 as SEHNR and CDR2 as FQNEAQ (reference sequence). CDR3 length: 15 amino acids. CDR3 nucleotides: TGTGCCAGCAGCTTGTCGGGGGTGAACACCGGGGAGCTGTTTTTT. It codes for CASSLSGVNTGELFF.

In DNA, the CDR3 is TGTGCCAGCAGGCTGGACAGCACCTACGAGCAGTACTTC. Translation gives CASRLDSTYEQYF. The chain combines TRBV28 with TRBJ2-7, with D possibly being TRBD1 (6 bases). With 6 bases removed from V and 2 bases from J, the gap between germline ends came to 11 bases. The CDR3 sequence is 13 residues long. Germline CDR1 is MDHEN and CDR2 is SYDVKM.

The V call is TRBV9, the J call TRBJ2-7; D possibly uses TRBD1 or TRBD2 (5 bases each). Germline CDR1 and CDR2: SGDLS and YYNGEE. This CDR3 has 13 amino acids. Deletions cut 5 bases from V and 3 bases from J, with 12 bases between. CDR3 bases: TGTGCCAGCAGTCCCGGGGCGGGCTACGAGCAGTACTTC. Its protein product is CASSPGAGYEQYF.

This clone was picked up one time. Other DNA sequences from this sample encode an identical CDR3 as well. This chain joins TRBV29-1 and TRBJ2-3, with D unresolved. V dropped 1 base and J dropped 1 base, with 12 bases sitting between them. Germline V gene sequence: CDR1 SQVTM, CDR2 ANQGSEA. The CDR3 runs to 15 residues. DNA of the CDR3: TGCAGCGTTGAAGGGCTTCCAAGTGGCACAGATACGCAGTATTTT. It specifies CSVEGLPSGTDTQYF.

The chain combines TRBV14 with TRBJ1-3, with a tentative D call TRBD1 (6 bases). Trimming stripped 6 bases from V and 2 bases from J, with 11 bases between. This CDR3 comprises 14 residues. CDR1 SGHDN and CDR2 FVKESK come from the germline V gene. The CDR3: CASRLTGTGNTIYF. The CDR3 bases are TGTGCCAGCAGACTGACAGGCACTGGAAACACCATATATTTT.

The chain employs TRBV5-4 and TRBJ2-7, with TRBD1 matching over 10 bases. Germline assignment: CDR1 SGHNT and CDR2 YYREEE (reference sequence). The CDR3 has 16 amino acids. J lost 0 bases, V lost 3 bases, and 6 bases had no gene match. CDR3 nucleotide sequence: TGTGCCAGCAGCTCTTGGACAGGGGGATTCTCCTACGAGCAGTACTTC. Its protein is CASSSWTGGFSYEQYF.

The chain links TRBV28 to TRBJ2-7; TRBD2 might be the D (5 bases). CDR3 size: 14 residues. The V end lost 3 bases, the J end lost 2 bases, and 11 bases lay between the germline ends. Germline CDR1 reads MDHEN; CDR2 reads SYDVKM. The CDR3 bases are TGTGCCAGCAGTTTTCAAGCCGGGACCTACGAGCAGTACTTC. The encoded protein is CASSFQAGTYEQYF.

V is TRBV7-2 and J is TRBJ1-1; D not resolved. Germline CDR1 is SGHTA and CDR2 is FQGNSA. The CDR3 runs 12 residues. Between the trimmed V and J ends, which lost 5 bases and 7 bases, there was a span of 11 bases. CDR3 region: CASSRYRGEAFF. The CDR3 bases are TGTGCCAGCAGCCGCTATCGGGGTGAAGCTTTCTTT.

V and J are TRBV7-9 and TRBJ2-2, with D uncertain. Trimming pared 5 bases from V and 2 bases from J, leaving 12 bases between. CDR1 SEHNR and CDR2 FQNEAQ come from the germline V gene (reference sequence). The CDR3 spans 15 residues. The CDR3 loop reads CASSPKGPNTGELFF. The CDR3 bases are TGTGCCAGCAGCCCCAAAGGACCCAACACCGGGGAGCTGTTTTTT.

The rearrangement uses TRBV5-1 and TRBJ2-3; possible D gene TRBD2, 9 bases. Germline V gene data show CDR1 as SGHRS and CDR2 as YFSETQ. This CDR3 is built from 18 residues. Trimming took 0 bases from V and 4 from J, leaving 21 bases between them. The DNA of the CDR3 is TGCGCCAGCAGCTTGGCGCCTAGCGGGACAGGTGGGGCAGATACGCAGTATTTT. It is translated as CASSLAPSGTGGADTQYF.

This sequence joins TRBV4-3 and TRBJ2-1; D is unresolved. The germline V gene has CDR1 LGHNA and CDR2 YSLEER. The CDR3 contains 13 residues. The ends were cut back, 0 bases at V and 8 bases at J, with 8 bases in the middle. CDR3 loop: CASSQEVAYEQFF. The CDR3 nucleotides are TGCGCCAGCAGCCAAGAAGTGGCTTATGAGCAGTTCTTC.

CDR3 in amino acids: CASSSRGTGSYEQYF. The CDR3 DNA follows: TGTGCCAGCAGCTCTCGTGGGACAGGCTCCTACGAGCAGTACTTC. The rearrangement joins TRBV7-8 to TRBJ2-7, with 8 bases aligning to TRBD1. Unmatched junction bases numbered 5, after V lost 4 bases and J lost 0 bases. The germline CDR1 and CDR2 sequences are SGHVS and FQNEAQ. The CDR3 length is 15 residues.

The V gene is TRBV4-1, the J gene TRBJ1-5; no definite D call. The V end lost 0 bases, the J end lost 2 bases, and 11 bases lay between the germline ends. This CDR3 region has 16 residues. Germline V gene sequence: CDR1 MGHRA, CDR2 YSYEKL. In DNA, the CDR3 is TGCGCCAGCAGCCAAGACTGGAGACGGGGCAATCAGCCCCAGCATTTT. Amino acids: CASSQDWRRGNQPQHF.